This T cell receptor (beta chain) was sequenced for a study of blood T cell repertoires in COVID-19. Turning to the study itself: The United States, Italy and Spain were the sources of the acute and convalescent COVID-19 samples. T cells, B-cell-depleted T cells, or PBMCs supplied cDNA or gDNA.

CDR1 is MNHNY, CDR2 SVGAGI, per germline (reference sequence). This CDR3 has 13 amino acids. V was pared by 0 bases and J by 13 bases, with 15 bases between. As originally analysed: From reference gene primer amplification, estimates of nucleated cell counts were derived. Only in-frame clones appear in the TCRdb table, and some are missing; sequencing was by immunoSEQ multiplex PCR. That table gives V, J and clone size, and the DNA gave D and trimming. The sample consists of 120,000 to 150,000 clones, over 85% of them appearing once. The genes are TRBV6-6 and TRBJ1-2; D not certain. Sequences were obtained from peripheral blood. The receptor comes from a human donor in a cohort sampled during active COVID-19. CDR3 amino acids: CASSYSNDAGGTF. The DNA for the CDR3 is TGTGCCAGCAGTTACTCGAATGATGCAGGAGGCACCTTC.